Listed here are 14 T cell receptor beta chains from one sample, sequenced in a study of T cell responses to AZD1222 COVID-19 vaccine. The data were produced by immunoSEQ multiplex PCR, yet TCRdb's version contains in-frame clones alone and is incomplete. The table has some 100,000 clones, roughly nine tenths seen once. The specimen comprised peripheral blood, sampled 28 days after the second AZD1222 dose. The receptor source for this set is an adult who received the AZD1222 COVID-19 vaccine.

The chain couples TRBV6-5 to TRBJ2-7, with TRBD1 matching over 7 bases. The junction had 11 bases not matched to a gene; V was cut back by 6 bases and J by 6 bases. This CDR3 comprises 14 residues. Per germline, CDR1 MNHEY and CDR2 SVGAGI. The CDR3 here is CASRLTHNRGEQYF. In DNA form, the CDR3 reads TGTGCCAGCAGATTGACACACAACAGGGGCGAGCAGTACTTC.

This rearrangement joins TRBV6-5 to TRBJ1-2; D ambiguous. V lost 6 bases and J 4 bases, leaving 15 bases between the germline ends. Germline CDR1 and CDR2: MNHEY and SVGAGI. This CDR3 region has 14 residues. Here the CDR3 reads CASRPGLLIYGYTF. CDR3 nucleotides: TGTGCCAGCAGGCCGGGCCTTCTCATCTATGGCTACACCTTC.

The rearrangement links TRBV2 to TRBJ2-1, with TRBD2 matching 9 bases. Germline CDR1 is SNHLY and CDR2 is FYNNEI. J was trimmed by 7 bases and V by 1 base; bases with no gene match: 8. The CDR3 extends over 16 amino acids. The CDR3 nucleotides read TGTGCCAGCAGTGAAGGGGTGCGGGGGGGCGGTAATGAGCAGTTCTTC. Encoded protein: CASSEGVRGGGNEQFF. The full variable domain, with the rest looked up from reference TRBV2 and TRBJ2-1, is EPEVTQTPSHQVTQMGQEVILRCVPISNHLYFYWYRQILGQKVEFLVSFYNNEISEKSEIFDDQFSVERPDGSNFTLKIRSTKLEDSAMYFCASSEGVRGGGNEQFFGPGTRLTVL.

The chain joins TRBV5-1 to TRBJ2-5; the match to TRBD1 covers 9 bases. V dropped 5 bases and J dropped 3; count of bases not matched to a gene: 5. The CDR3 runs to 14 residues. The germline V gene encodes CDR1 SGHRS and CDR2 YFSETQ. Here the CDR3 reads CASRQGAGEETQYF. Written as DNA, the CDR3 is TGCGCCAGCAGACAGGGGGCAGGGGAAGAGACCCAGTACTTC.

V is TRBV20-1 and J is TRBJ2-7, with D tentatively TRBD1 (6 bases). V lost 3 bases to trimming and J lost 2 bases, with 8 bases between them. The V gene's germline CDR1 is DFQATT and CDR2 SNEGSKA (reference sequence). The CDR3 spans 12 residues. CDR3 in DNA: TGCAGTGCTAGTCGGGACACCTACGAGCAGTACTTC. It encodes CSASRDTYEQYF.

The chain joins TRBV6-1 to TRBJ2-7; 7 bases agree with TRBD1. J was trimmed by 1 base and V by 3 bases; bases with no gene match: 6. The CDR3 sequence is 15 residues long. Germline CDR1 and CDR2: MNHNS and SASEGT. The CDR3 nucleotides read TGTGCCAGCAGTGAGCTACCGGGACAGTCCTACGAGCAGTACTTC. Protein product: CASSELPGQSYEQYF.

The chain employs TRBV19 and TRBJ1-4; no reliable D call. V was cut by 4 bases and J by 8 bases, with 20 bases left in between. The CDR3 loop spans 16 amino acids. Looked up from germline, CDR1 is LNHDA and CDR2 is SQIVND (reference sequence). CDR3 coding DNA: TGTGCCAGTAGTAAAGGGTGGACCGGCTACGGGGAAAAACTGTTTTTT. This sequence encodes CASSKGWTGYGEKLFF.

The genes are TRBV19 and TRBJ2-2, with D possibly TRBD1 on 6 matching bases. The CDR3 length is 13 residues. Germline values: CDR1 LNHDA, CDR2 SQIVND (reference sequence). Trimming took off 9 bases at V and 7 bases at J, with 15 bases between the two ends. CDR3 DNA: TGTGCCAGCAAATTACAGGGAATCGGGGAGCTGTTTTTT. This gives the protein CASKLQGIGELFF.

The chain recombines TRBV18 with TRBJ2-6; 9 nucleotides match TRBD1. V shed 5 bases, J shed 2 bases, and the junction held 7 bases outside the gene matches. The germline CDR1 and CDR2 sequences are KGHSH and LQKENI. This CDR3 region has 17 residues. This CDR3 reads CASSSGQGGTGANVLTF. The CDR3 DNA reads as TGTGCCAGCTCATCGGGACAGGGTGGAACTGGGGCCAACGTCCTGACTTTC.

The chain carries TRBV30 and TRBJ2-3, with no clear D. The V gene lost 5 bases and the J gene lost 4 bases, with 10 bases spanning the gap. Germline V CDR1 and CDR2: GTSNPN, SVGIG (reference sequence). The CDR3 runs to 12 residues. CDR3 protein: CAWVGLADTQYF. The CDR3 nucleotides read TGTGCCTGGGTCGGGCTCGCAGATACGCAGTATTTT.

DNA of the CDR3: TGTGCCAGCAGCTCTACCGCAGGGAACACTGAAGCTTTCTTT. It is translated as CASSSTAGNTEAFF. The V call is TRBV11-2, the J call TRBJ1-1; no reliable D call. The length of the CDR3 is 14 residues. Germline-derived CDR1 and CDR2 are SGHAT and FQNNGV. Trimming stripped 4 bases from V and 1 base from J, with 10 bases between.

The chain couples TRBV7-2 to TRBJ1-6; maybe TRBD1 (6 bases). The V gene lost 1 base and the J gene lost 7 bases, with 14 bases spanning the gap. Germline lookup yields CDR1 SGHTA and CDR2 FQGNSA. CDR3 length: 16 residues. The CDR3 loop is CASSLEVGALNSPLHF. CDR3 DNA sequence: TGTGCCAGCAGCTTAGAAGTGGGGGCCCTAAATTCACCCCTCCACTTT. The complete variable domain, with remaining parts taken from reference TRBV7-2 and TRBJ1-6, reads GAGVSQSPSNKVTEKGKDVELRCDPISGHTALYWYRQSLGQGLEFLIYFQGNSAPDKSGLPSDRFSAERTGGSVSTLTIQRTQQEDSAVYLCASSLEVGALNSPLHFGNGTRLTVT.

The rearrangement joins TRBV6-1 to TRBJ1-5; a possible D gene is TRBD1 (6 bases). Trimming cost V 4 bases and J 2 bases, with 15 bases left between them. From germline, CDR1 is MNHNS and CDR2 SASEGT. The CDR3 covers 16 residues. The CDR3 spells CASSGLAGGGNQPQHF. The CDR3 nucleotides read TGTGCCAGCAGTGGACTAGCCGGGGGCGGCAATCAGCCCCAGCATTTT.

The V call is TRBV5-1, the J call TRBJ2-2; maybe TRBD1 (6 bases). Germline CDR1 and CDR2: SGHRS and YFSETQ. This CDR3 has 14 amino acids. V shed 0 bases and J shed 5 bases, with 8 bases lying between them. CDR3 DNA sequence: TGCGCCAGCAGCTTGGCCCAGGGGACCGGGGAGCTGTTTTTT. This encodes CASSLAQGTGELFF.